This TCR beta chain was found in a study of control samples from healthy donors and cancer patients. This CDR3 contains 14 residues. The V end was cut by 11 bases, the J end by 6 bases, with 20 bases between. CDR1 and CDR2 from the germline V gene are SNHLY and FYNNEI. Assay: immunoSEQ multiplex PCR; the TCRdb copy retains only in-frame clones and omits some. The top ten clones hold around 2.3% of a sample with 100,000 to 150,000 clones, around nine tenths of them seen once. The clonotype originates from a man aged 35 to 55 in good health. What was sequenced was blood. This chain connects TRBV2 to TRBJ1-5; perhaps TRBD1 as D (5 bases). CDR3 residues: CASGGRAGGQPQHF. In nucleotides, the CDR3 is TGTGCCTCGGGCGGTCGGGCTGGGGGTCAGCCCCAGCATTTT.